These T cell receptor beta chains were read from a single sample in a study of beta chain features in type 1 diabetes. Libraries were prepared by immunoSEQ multiplex PCR; TCRdb keeps only in-frame clonotypes and omits some of them. The repertoire consists of under 450,000 clones, with about 15% occurring once and the leading ten covering under 0.04%. Material for sequencing was naive CD4+ T cells from blood. These receptors all stem from a man between 25 and 39 years old in good health. The CDR3 runs from the conserved cysteine through the conserved F or W. D genes are given only for firm matches. Some rows have no size entry. The others give once, few or many, or a class for an expanded clone.

CDR3 DNA: TGTGCCAGCAGTTACGTAGGGACTTGGCAGCAGTTCTTC
CDR3 protein: CASSYVGTWQQFF
clone size: few
V gene: TRBV6-6
J gene: TRBJ2-1
D gene: .

CDR3 DNA: TGTGCCACCATAGGGCGGTTGAACACTGAAGCTTTCTTT
CDR3 protein: CATIGRLNTEAFF
clone size: .
V gene: TRBV18
J gene: TRBJ1-1
D gene: .

CDR3 DNA: TGTGCCAGCAGCTCCGCCGGAGCGGGAGGTCGATATGAGCAGTTCTTC
CDR3 protein: CASSSAGAGGRYEQFF
clone size: few
V gene: TRBV7-9
J gene: TRBJ2-1
D gene: TRBD2

CDR3 DNA: TGTGCCATCAGTGAGCGGGACGGAAGTTCACCCCTCCACTTT
CDR3 protein: CAISERDGSSPLHF
clone size: .
V gene: TRBV10-3
J gene: TRBJ1-6
D gene: .

CDR3 DNA: TGCGCCAGCAGTCAATCCCTGGCAGGGACCTACGAGCAGTACTTC
CDR3 protein: CASSQSLAGTYEQYF
clone size: many
V gene: TRBV23-1
J gene: TRBJ2-7
D gene: .

CDR3 DNA: TGTGCCAGCAAGCCCGGGACTAGGGGCGCAGATACGCAGTATTTT
CDR3 protein: CASKPGTRGADTQYF
clone size: few
V gene: TRBV7-8
J gene: TRBJ2-3
D gene: TRBD2

CDR3 DNA: TGTGCCAGCAGCCAAGTTGAAGGGCTTGGCGGAAACACCATATATTTT
CDR3 protein: CASSQVEGLGGNTIYF
clone size: .
V gene: TRBV4-2
J gene: TRBJ1-3
D gene: .

CDR3 DNA: TGTGCCAGCAGCGCGGGACATTCCGGGAATGAAAAACTGTTTTTT
CDR3 protein: CASSAGHSGNEKLFF
clone size: few
V gene: TRBV9
J gene: TRBJ1-4
D gene: .

CDR3 DNA: TGTGCCAGCAGCTTAGAGTCTGGCGAAAAACTGTTTTTT
CDR3 protein: CASSLESGEKLFF
clone size: few
V gene: TRBV7-9
J gene: TRBJ1-4
D gene: .

CDR3 DNA: TGTGCCAGCAGTTCCCCATATCGGAGGACCCCGGGAGTAACGGAGACCCAGTACTTC
CDR3 protein: CASSSPYRRTPGVTETQYF
clone size: .
V gene: TRBV28
J gene: TRBJ2-5
D gene: .

CDR3 DNA: TGTGCCAGCAGCTTAGGGAGGAATTCCTACGAGCAGTACTTC
CDR3 protein: CASSLGRNSYEQYF
clone size: few
V gene: TRBV7-2
J gene: TRBJ2-7
D gene: .

CDR3 DNA: TGCGCCAGCAGTTTGGTGGTTAGCAATGAGCAGTTCTTC
CDR3 protein: CASSLVVSNEQFF
clone size: .
V gene: TRBV5-1
J gene: TRBJ2-1
D gene: .

CDR3 DNA: TGTGCTAGTGGTTTGGGAGGGTACGAGCAGTACTTC
CDR3 protein: CASGLGGYEQYF
clone size: once
V gene: TRBV12-5
J gene: TRBJ2-7
D gene: .

CDR3 DNA: TGCGCCAGCAGCCAAGACGATGGAGACAGTAGCAATCAGCCCCAGCATTTT
CDR3 protein: CASSQDDGDSSNQPQHF
clone size: few
V gene: TRBV4-1
J gene: TRBJ1-5
D gene: .

CDR3 DNA: TGTGCCAGCAGCTTCAGGACTAGCGGGACCTTTCAAGAGACCCAGTACTTC
CDR3 protein: CASSFRTSGTFQETQYF
clone size: .
V gene: TRBV5-6
J gene: TRBJ2-5
D gene: TRBD2

CDR3 DNA: TGTGCCAGCAGCTTGGATCTTCGAGAGACCAATGAGCAGTTCTTC
CDR3 protein: CASSLDLRETNEQFF
clone size: few
V gene: TRBV5-4
J gene: TRBJ2-1
D gene: .

CDR3 DNA: TGCGCCAGCAGCCAACCGGGACGGAGCAATCAGCCCCAGCATTTT
CDR3 protein: CASSQPGRSNQPQHF
clone size: few
V gene: TRBV4-3
J gene: TRBJ1-5
D gene: .

CDR3 DNA: TGTGCCAGCAGCTCCCAGGCGGGGAACCAGCCCCAGCATTTT
CDR3 protein: CASSSQAGNQPQHF
clone size: few
V gene: TRBV7-2
J gene: TRBJ1-5
D gene: .

CDR3 DNA: TGTGCCAGCAAAGGACAGGGAGATGGCCAAGAGACCCAGTACTTC
CDR3 protein: CASKGQGDGQETQYF
clone size: few
V gene: TRBV5-4
J gene: TRBJ2-5
D gene: TRBD1

CDR3 DNA: TGCGCCAGCAGCCTCGGGACAACTCCCGCCTTTGAAAAACTGTTTTTT
CDR3 protein: CASSLGTTPAFEKLFF
clone size: .
V gene: TRBV5-1
J gene: TRBJ1-4
D gene: .